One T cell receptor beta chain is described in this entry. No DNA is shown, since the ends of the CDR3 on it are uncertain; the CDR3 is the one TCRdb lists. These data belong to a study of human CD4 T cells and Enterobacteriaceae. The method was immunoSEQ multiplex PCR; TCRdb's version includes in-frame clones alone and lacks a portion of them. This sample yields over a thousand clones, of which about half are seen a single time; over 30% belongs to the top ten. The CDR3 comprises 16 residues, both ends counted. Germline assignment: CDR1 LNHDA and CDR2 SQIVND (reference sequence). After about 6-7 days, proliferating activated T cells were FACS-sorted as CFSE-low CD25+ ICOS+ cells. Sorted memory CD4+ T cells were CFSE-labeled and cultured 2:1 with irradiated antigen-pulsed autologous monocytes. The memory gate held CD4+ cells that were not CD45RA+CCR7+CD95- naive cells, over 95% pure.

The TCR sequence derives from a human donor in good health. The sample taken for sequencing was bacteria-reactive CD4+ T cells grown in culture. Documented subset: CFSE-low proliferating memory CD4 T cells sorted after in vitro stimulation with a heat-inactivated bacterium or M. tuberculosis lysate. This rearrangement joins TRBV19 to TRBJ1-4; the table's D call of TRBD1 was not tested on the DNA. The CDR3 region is CASSIDPGQWVKNCFF.